A selection of T cell receptor beta chains follows, all from one sample in a study of blood T cells in healthy people across ages. TCRdb used MiXCR to reprocess the 5' RACE reads, holding one entry per CDR3 protein. Seen here are 650,000 or so distinct CDR3 sequences, around 52% observed once, and the top ten hold around an eighth. Sample: blood. Source of these receptors: a woman of 80 years or more in good health. Both conserved end residues are part of each CDR3. D genes are given only for firm matches. Clone size appears in some rows only: once, few, many, or a class for an expanded clone.

d_gene: TRBD2
j_gene: TRBJ2-1
abundance: NA
v_gene: TRBV11-2
CDR3aa: CASARGLANNEQFF
CDR3nt: TGTGCCAGCGCTAGAGGACTAGCAAACAATGAGCAGTTCTTC

d_gene: NA
j_gene: TRBJ1-5
abundance: few
v_gene: TRBV12-3/TRBV12-4
CDR3aa: CASSDFAGGNQPQHF
CDR3nt: TGTGCCAGCAGTGATTTTGCCGGTGGCAATCAGCCCCAGCATTTT

d_gene: TRBD1
j_gene: TRBJ2-2
abundance: few
v_gene: TRBV18
CDR3aa: CASSLFDREKNTGELFF
CDR3nt: TGTGCCAGCTCACTCTTTGACAGGGAGAAGAACACCGGGGAGCTGTTTTTT

d_gene: NA
j_gene: TRBJ2-3
abundance: few
v_gene: TRBV20-1
CDR3aa: CSARLEGQQYF
CDR3nt: TGCAGTGCTAGGTTAGAGGGGCAGCAGTATTTT

d_gene: NA
j_gene: TRBJ2-6
abundance: many
v_gene: TRBV12-3/TRBV12-4
CDR3aa: CASSLLGANVLTF
CDR3nt: TGTGCCAGCAGTTTACTTGGGGCCAACGTCCTGACTTTC

d_gene: TRBD2
j_gene: TRBJ2-1
abundance: NA
v_gene: TRBV2
CDR3aa: CASSQSLAVSSYNEQFF
CDR3nt: TGTGCCAGCAGTCAGTCACTAGCGGTAAGCTCCTACAATGAGCAGTTCTTC

d_gene: NA
j_gene: TRBJ2-7
abundance: NA
v_gene: TRBV3-1
CDR3aa: CASSQGPPSTTIYYEQYF
CDR3nt: TGTGCCAGCAGCCAAGGCCCTCCGTCAACAACAATTTACTACGAGCAGTACTTC

d_gene: TRBD2
j_gene: TRBJ2-2
abundance: NA
v_gene: TRBV4-2
CDR3aa: CASSQERGLAGRRGELFF
CDR3nt: TGTGCCAGCAGCCAAGAGAGGGGGCTAGCGGGAAGGCGGGGGGAGCTGTTTTTT

d_gene: TRBD2
j_gene: TRBJ2-1
abundance: NA
v_gene: TRBV6-6
CDR3aa: CASRPGLAGGGEQFF
CDR3nt: TGTGCCAGCAGACCGGGACTAGCGGGAGGGGGTGAGCAGTTCTTT

d_gene: NA
j_gene: TRBJ1-2
abundance: many
v_gene: TRBV28
CDR3aa: CASREAYGYTF
CDR3nt: TGTGCCAGCAGGGAAGCCTATGGCTACACCTTC

d_gene: NA
j_gene: TRBJ1-1
abundance: many
v_gene: TRBV12-3/TRBV12-4
CDR3aa: CASSRENMNTEAFF
CDR3nt: TGTGCCAGCAGTAGGGAAAACATGAACACTGAAGCTTTCTTT

d_gene: NA
j_gene: TRBJ2-2
abundance: few
v_gene: TRBV27
CDR3aa: CASSWVVGPGGTGELFF
CDR3nt: TGTGCCAGCAGTTGGGTTGTGGGCCCGGGCGGAACCGGGGAGCTGTTTTTT

d_gene: NA
j_gene: TRBJ2-1
abundance: few
v_gene: TRBV6-1
CDR3aa: CASSATYRAEYNEQFF
CDR3nt: TGTGCCAGCAGTGCTACCTACCGAGCAGAGTACAATGAGCAGTTCTTC

d_gene: NA
j_gene: TRBJ1-2
abundance: NA
v_gene: TRBV6-5
CDR3aa: CASLSRGFGYTF
CDR3nt: TGTGCCAGCCTAAGTAGGGGATTCGGCTACACCTTC

d_gene: NA
j_gene: TRBJ2-7
abundance: NA
v_gene: TRBV3-1
CDR3aa: CASSQGEVRGDEQYF
CDR3nt: TGTGCCAGCAGCCAAGGAGAAGTCAGGGGCGACGAGCAGTACTTC

d_gene: NA
j_gene: TRBJ2-7
abundance: many
v_gene: TRBV3-1
CDR3aa: CASSHGAYEQYF
CDR3nt: TGTGCCAGCAGCCATGGAGCCTACGAGCAGTACTTC

d_gene: NA
j_gene: TRBJ2-3
abundance: NA
v_gene: TRBV27
CDR3aa: CASSLWGAPDTQYF
CDR3nt: TGTGCCAGCAGTTTGTGGGGTGCGCCAGATACACAGTATTTT

d_gene: TRBD2
j_gene: TRBJ2-1
abundance: NA
v_gene: TRBV9
CDR3aa: CASSAAGDEQFF
CDR3nt: TGTGCCAGCAGCGCGGCGGGGGATGAGCAGTTCTTC

d_gene: NA
j_gene: TRBJ1-2
abundance: many
v_gene: TRBV6-6
CDR3aa: CASIAGGGDYTF
CDR3nt: TGTGCCAGCATCGCCGGAGGGGGGGACTACACCTTC

d_gene: NA
j_gene: TRBJ2-2
abundance: few
v_gene: TRBV5-1
CDR3aa: CASSGSWNTGELFF
CDR3nt: TGCGCCAGCAGCGGTTCTTGGAACACCGGGGAGCTGTTTTTT

d_gene: TRBD1
j_gene: TRBJ1-4
abundance: NA
v_gene: TRBV5-1
CDR3aa: CASRDRVYEKLFF
CDR3nt: TGCGCCAGCAGGGACAGGGTATATGAAAAACTGTTTTTT

d_gene: TRBD1
j_gene: TRBJ1-6
abundance: NA
v_gene: TRBV7-9
CDR3aa: CASTRDSAPLHF
CDR3nt: TGTGCCAGCACCAGGGACAGTGCGCCCCTCCACTTT

d_gene: NA
j_gene: TRBJ2-7
abundance: once
v_gene: TRBV6-6
CDR3aa: CASLQVNYNEQYF
CDR3nt: TGTGCCAGCTTACAGGTAAACTACAATGAGCAGTACTTC

d_gene: NA
j_gene: TRBJ2-5
abundance: NA
v_gene: TRBV19
CDR3aa: CASSITGAQETQYF
CDR3nt: TGTGCCAGTAGTATTACAGGAGCTCAAGAGACCCAGTACTTC

d_gene: NA
j_gene: TRBJ1-1
abundance: NA
v_gene: TRBV7-9
CDR3aa: CASSLGRVPEAFF
CDR3nt: TGTGCCAGCAGCTTAGGGAGGGTCCCTGAAGCTTTCTTT

d_gene: NA
j_gene: TRBJ2-5
abundance: NA
v_gene: TRBV7-2
CDR3aa: CASSLEGGGFGGRTGTQYF
CDR3nt: TGTGCCAGCAGCTTAGAGGGAGGGGGTTTTGGCGGGAGAACGGGGACCCAGTACTTC

d_gene: NA
j_gene: TRBJ1-6
abundance: many
v_gene: TRBV7-2
CDR3aa: CASRYQGGNSPLHF
CDR3nt: TGTGCCAGCAGGTACCAGGGAGGGAATTCACCCCTCCACTTT

d_gene: NA
j_gene: TRBJ2-7
abundance: many
v_gene: TRBV10-1
CDR3aa: CASSERGPSYEQYF
CDR3nt: TGCGCCAGCAGTGAGCGGGGGCCTTCCTACGAGCAGTACTTC

d_gene: NA
j_gene: TRBJ2-1
abundance: many
v_gene: TRBV7-3
CDR3aa: CASSRDGRFNNEQFF
CDR3nt: TGTGCCAGCAGCCGGGATGGAAGATTTAACAATGAGCAGTTCTTC

d_gene: NA
j_gene: TRBJ1-4
abundance: NA
v_gene: TRBV20-1
CDR3aa: CSAWPLQGLNEKLFF
CDR3nt: TGCAGTGCTTGGCCACTACAGGGTTTGAATGAAAAACTGTTTTTT

d_gene: NA
j_gene: TRBJ2-2
abundance: NA
v_gene: TRBV7-9
CDR3aa: CASSLSAVRTGELFF
CDR3nt: TGTGCCAGCAGCTTATCGGCGGTCCGCACCGGGGAGCTGTTTTTT

d_gene: TRBD2
j_gene: TRBJ2-5
abundance: few
v_gene: TRBV12-3/TRBV12-4
CDR3aa: CASSSVSGLPYF
CDR3nt: TGTGCCAGCAGTTCCGTCTCGGGACTACCGTACTTC

d_gene: TRBD2
j_gene: TRBJ2-5
abundance: NA
v_gene: TRBV5-1
CDR3aa: CASRLGTTPETQYF
CDR3nt: TGCGCCAGCCGCCTTGGGACTACTCCAGAGACCCAGTACTTC

d_gene: TRBD2
j_gene: TRBJ2-2
abundance: NA
v_gene: TRBV20-1
CDR3aa: CSARDRLAGGDTGELFF
CDR3nt: TGCAGTGCTAGAGATCGGCTAGCGGGGGGTGACACCGGGGAGCTGTTTTTT

d_gene: NA
j_gene: TRBJ1-2
abundance: few
v_gene: TRBV12-3/TRBV12-4
CDR3aa: CASSPQVGSGYTF
CDR3nt: TGTGCCAGCAGCCCCCAGGTTGGGTCAGGCTACACCTTC

d_gene: TRBD2
j_gene: TRBJ2-3
abundance: NA
v_gene: TRBV12-3/TRBV12-4
CDR3aa: CASSLKLAGDTDTQYF
CDR3nt: TGTGCCAGCAGTTTAAAACTAGCGGGAGACACAGATACGCAGTATTTT

d_gene: TRBD2
j_gene: TRBJ2-1
abundance: NA
v_gene: TRBV12-3/TRBV12-4
CDR3aa: CASSGRVNYNEQFF
CDR3nt: TGTGCCAGCAGTGGGAGGGTCAATTACAATGAGCAGTTCTTC

d_gene: TRBD2
j_gene: TRBJ2-1
abundance: many
v_gene: TRBV5-1
CDR3aa: CASSGMARTSLRHEQFF
CDR3nt: TGCGCCAGCAGCGGGATGGCCCGGACTAGCTTACGCCATGAGCAGTTCTTC

d_gene: NA
j_gene: TRBJ1-2
abundance: NA
v_gene: TRBV5-1
CDR3aa: CASSVEGELYGYTF
CDR3nt: TGCGCCAGCAGCGTTGAGGGGGAACTATATGGCTACACCTTC

d_gene: TRBD1
j_gene: TRBJ2-6
abundance: NA
v_gene: TRBV23-1
CDR3aa: CARKQGILYQGPGANVLTF
CDR3nt: TGCGCCAGGAAACAGGGGATTCTTTACCAAGGACCTGGGGCCAACGTCCTGACTTTC

d_gene: NA
j_gene: TRBJ2-1
abundance: many
v_gene: TRBV5-1
CDR3aa: CASSLDPSNEQFF
CDR3nt: TGCGCCAGCAGCTTGGACCCTAGCAATGAGCAGTTCTTC

d_gene: NA
j_gene: TRBJ1-1
abundance: NA
v_gene: TRBV7-8
CDR3aa: CASSLGIGGNTEAFF
CDR3nt: TGTGCCAGCAGCTTAGGCATAGGCGGAAACACTGAAGCTTTCTTT

d_gene: NA
j_gene: TRBJ2-1
abundance: many
v_gene: TRBV29-1
CDR3aa: CSVVGYNEQFF
CDR3nt: TGCAGCGTTGTGGGCTACAATGAGCAGTTCTTC

d_gene: TRBD2
j_gene: TRBJ2-3
abundance: NA
v_gene: TRBV6-5
CDR3aa: CASSYSLASTDTQYF
CDR3nt: TGTGCCAGCAGTTACTCACTAGCGAGCACAGATACGCAGTATTTT

d_gene: NA
j_gene: TRBJ1-2
abundance: NA
v_gene: TRBV4-3
CDR3aa: CASSQDLQAGDGYTF
CDR3nt: TGCGCCAGCAGCCAAGATCTACAGGCGGGCGATGGCTACACCTTC

d_gene: TRBD2
j_gene: TRBJ2-1
abundance: many
v_gene: TRBV7-3
CDR3aa: CASSFYGGWNEQFF
CDR3nt: TGTGCCAGCAGCTTTTACGGGGGGTGGAATGAGCAGTTCTTC

d_gene: NA
j_gene: TRBJ2-1
abundance: few
v_gene: TRBV5-1
CDR3aa: CASSLAPGNHNEQFF
CDR3nt: TGCGCCAGCAGCTTGGCACCAGGGAACCACAATGAGCAGTTCTTC

d_gene: TRBD1
j_gene: TRBJ2-7
abundance: many
v_gene: TRBV28
CDR3aa: CASSLGNRGEQYF
CDR3nt: TGTGCCAGCAGTTTGGGCAACAGGGGTGAGCAGTACTTC

d_gene: NA
j_gene: TRBJ2-5
abundance: many
v_gene: TRBV29-1
CDR3aa: CSVDVGGGSETQYF
CDR3nt: TGCAGCGTTGATGTGGGGGGCGGATCAGAGACCCAGTACTTC

d_gene: TRBD1
j_gene: TRBJ2-7
abundance: many
v_gene: TRBV25-1
CDR3aa: CASSKPGQYSYEQYF
CDR3nt: TGTGCCAGCAGTAAACCGGGACAGTACTCCTACGAGCAGTACTTC

d_gene: NA
j_gene: TRBJ1-2
abundance: few
v_gene: TRBV2
CDR3aa: CASSDQGTNYGYTF
CDR3nt: TGTGCCAGCAGTGATCAAGGGACTAACTATGGCTACACCTTC

d_gene: TRBD1
j_gene: TRBJ1-6
abundance: NA
v_gene: TRBV7-8
CDR3aa: CASSSDRGQGTRSSPPHF
CDR3nt: TGTGCCAGCAGCTCCGATAGGGGACAGGGGACTCGGTCGTCACCCCCCCACTTT

d_gene: NA
j_gene: TRBJ2-1
abundance: NA
v_gene: TRBV28
CDR3aa: CASRGGGTYNEQFF
CDR3nt: TGTGCCAGCAGAGGTGGGGGGACCTACAATGAGCAGTTCTTC

d_gene: TRBD2
j_gene: TRBJ2-7
abundance: NA
v_gene: TRBV28
CDR3aa: CASTHTPGLGHEQYF
CDR3nt: TGTGCCAGCACTCACACACCGGGACTAGGCCACGAGCAGTACTTC

d_gene: NA
j_gene: TRBJ2-1
abundance: few
v_gene: TRBV15
CDR3aa: CATSRAVSYNEQFF
CDR3nt: TGTGCCACCAGCAGAGCGGTATCCTACAATGAGCAGTTCTTC

d_gene: TRBD1
j_gene: TRBJ2-5
abundance: few
v_gene: TRBV5-1
CDR3aa: CASSTGTGRETQYF
CDR3nt: TGCGCCAGCTCTACCGGGACAGGGAGGGAGACCCAGTACTTC